Listed below are T cell receptor beta chains from one sample, sequenced in a study of cytomegalovirus exposure and HLA in healthy donors. The repertoire was sequenced with immunoSEQ multiplex PCR; TCRdb's copy has only in-frame clones and lacks some. Among some 150,000 clones listed, 75% were seen once. The specimen sequenced was PBMCs. The receptors here all came from a man in his forties in good health and CMV-seronegative. Each CDR3 is given with its conserved first and last residue. Fields, in order: V gene, J gene, clone size, D gene, CDR3 protein, CDR3 DNA. A D gene is named only where the DNA matches it firmly. For some rows the clone size is stated as once, few or many, or as a class when expanded; others skip it.

V: TRBV14
J: TRBJ2-7
size: .
D: .
CDR3: CASSLTAISYEQYF
DNA: TGTGCCAGCAGCCTCACAGCTATCTCCTACGAGCAGTACTTC

V: TRBV6-6
J: TRBJ1-1
size: few
D: .
CDR3: CASSSSWGLRRTEAFF
DNA: TGTGCCAGCAGCTCCTCCTGGGGACTAAGGAGGACTGAAGCTTTCTTT

V: TRBV14
J: TRBJ1-2
size: .
D: .
CDR3: CASSTHGGGASNYGYTF
DNA: TGTGCCAGCAGCACCCATGGCGGAGGGGCTTCTAACTATGGCTACACCTTC

V: TRBV29-1
J: TRBJ2-2
size: .
D: TRBD2
CDR3: CSVVLAGDQTGELFF
DNA: TGCAGCGTTGTACTAGCGGGGGACCAGACCGGGGAGCTGTTTTTT

V: TRBV5-1
J: TRBJ1-2
size: .
D: .
CDR3: CASSLGQEYGYTF
DNA: TGCGCCAGCAGCTTGGGGCAGGAATATGGCTACACCTTC

V: TRBV5-1
J: TRBJ1-1
size: once
D: .
CDR3: CASSSLREGQAFF
DNA: TGCGCCAGCAGCTCGCTCAGGGAGGGCCAAGCTTTCTTT

V: TRBV2
J: TRBJ2-7
size: .
D: .
CDR3: CASSGTGRSSYEQYF
DNA: TGTGCCAGCAGTGGCACAGGCAGGAGCTCCTACGAGCAGTACTTC

V: TRBV13
J: TRBJ1-1
size: .
D: TRBD1
CDR3: CASRSPGTGDTEAFF
DNA: TGTGCCAGCAGGTCTCCCGGGACAGGGGATACTGAAGCTTTCTTT

V: TRBV5-4
J: TRBJ2-7
size: few
D: TRBD1
CDR3: CASSTGPGGFSYEQYF
DNA: TGTGCCAGCAGCACGGGACCAGGGGGCTTTTCCTACGAGCAGTACTTC

V: TRBV27
J: TRBJ2-1
size: .
D: TRBD2
CDR3: CASRVQPTRLAGEYNEQFF
DNA: TGTGCCAGCAGAGTTCAGCCGACTCGACTAGCGGGGGAGTACAATGAGCAGTTCTTC

V: TRBV6-1
J: TRBJ2-1
size: .
D: .
CDR3: CASFVSSYNEQFF
DNA: TGTGCCAGCTTCGTGAGCTCCTACAATGAGCAGTTCTTC

V: TRBV7-2
J: TRBJ1-1
size: .
D: TRBD1
CDR3: CASSFLTGASTEAFF
DNA: TGTGCCAGCAGTTTCTTGACAGGGGCGAGCACTGAAGCTTTCTTT

V: TRBV5-1
J: TRBJ2-3
size: .
D: .
CDR3: CASSLEWLTSTDTQYF
DNA: TGCGCCAGCAGCTTAGAGTGGCTGACTAGCACAGATACGCAGTATTTT

V: TRBV5-6
J: TRBJ1-2
size: .
D: TRBD1
CDR3: CASSLQGADYGYTF
DNA: TGTGCCAGCAGCTTGCAGGGGGCGGACTATGGCTACACCTTC

V: TRBV11-2
J: TRBJ2-7
size: .
D: TRBD1
CDR3: CASSYGTGNPYEQYF
DNA: TGTGCCAGCAGCTACGGGACAGGGAACCCCTACGAGCAGTACTTC

V: TRBV5-1
J: TRBJ1-1
size: few
D: .
CDR3: CASSFSRWDTEAFF
DNA: TGCGCCAGCAGCTTCAGCAGGTGGGACACTGAAGCTTTCTTT

V: TRBV9
J: TRBJ2-7
size: .
D: TRBD2
CDR3: CASSLADGGCEQYF
DNA: TGTGCCAGCAGCCTGGCCGACGGGGGGTGCGAGCAGTACTTC

V: TRBV5-1
J: TRBJ1-2
size: .
D: .
CDR3: CASSLVQGTGNYGYTF
DNA: TGCGCCAGCAGCTTGGTTCAGGGAACGGGCAACTATGGCTACACCTTC

V: TRBV28
J: TRBJ1-2
size: .
D: .
CDR3: CASSLGRVEGYTF
DNA: TGTGCCAGCAGTTTAGGCAGGGTGGAAGGCTACACCTTC

V: TRBV25-1
J: TRBJ1-2
size: .
D: .
CDR3: CASSEAGRGYGYTF
DNA: TGCGCCAGCAGTGAGGCGGGTCGGGGCTATGGCTACACCTTC

V: TRBV5-6
J: TRBJ1-6
size: many
D: .
CDR3: CASSFYDRRGSPLHF
DNA: TGTGCCAGCAGCTTTTACGACAGGCGCGGTTCACCCCTCCACTTT

V: TRBV27
J: TRBJ2-4
size: .
D: .
CDR3: CASSPILTFDTKNIQYF
DNA: TGTGCCAGCAGTCCCATCCTAACCTTCGACACTAAAAACATTCAGTACTTC

V: TRBV2
J: TRBJ1-1
size: .
D: TRBD1
CDR3: CAIPGGYTEAFF
DNA: TGTGCCATCCCAGGGGGTTACACTGAAGCTTTCTTT

V: TRBV5-6
J: TRBJ2-2
size: .
D: .
CDR3: CASSLGEVPNTGELFF
DNA: TGTGCCAGCAGCTTGGGCGAGGTTCCAAACACCGGGGAGCTGTTTTTT

V: TRBV7-9
J: TRBJ2-2
size: once
D: TRBD2
CDR3: CASSLWVAGETGELFF
DNA: TGTGCCAGCAGCTTATGGGTAGCGGGGGAGACCGGGGAGCTGTTTTTT